This T cell receptor beta chain was obtained from a study of T-cell memory formation after mild COVID-19. The V end was cut by 3 bases, the J end by 4 bases, with 15 bases between. Germline CDR1 reads SEHNR; CDR2 reads FQNEAQ (reference sequence). The CDR3 has 15 residues. Using its own MiXCR run on the 5' RACE reads, TCRdb lists one record per CDR3 protein. Of 250,000 to 400,000 distinct CDR3 sequences in the sample, roughly an eighth were seen once. Study-wide results and limits: Whether second-wave clones peaking at day 37 were SARS-CoV-2 specific went unconfirmed.

Remarks on this clonotype: Antigen unknown.

This chain links TRBV7-9 with TRBJ2-5, with D possibly being TRBD2 (5 bases). Sequenced: PBMCs or a T cell subset sorted from them (not recorded which). This sequence was found in a man aged 18 to 30 who had mild COVID-19 (a few samples of this study predate the infection). Cell type and time point are not known. CDR3 DNA sequence: TGTGCCAGCAGCTTCGCGTGGGGAGAGGGAGAGACCCAGTACTTC. This encodes CASSFAWGEGETQYF.